This TCR beta chain was recovered during a study of cytomegalovirus exposure and HLA in healthy donors. Study overall: Caucasian-associated ancestry cluster membership applied to about four fifths of about 370 genotyped donors. Broader study findings: Rare sequences made up most TCRs, while some public TCRs were found in many donors. TCR beta chain V- and J-gene trimming was linked, in a later analysis, to a missense variant in DCLRE1C.

Regarding this clone: Its specificity is unknown.

Though probably carrying unrecorded immune exposures, donors were nominally healthy at sampling. It was with 60 Vbeta and 13 Jbeta primers that the PCR ran. Some clones are missing from TCRdb's copy, which holds only in-frame ones; the method was immunoSEQ multiplex PCR. The sample carries about 85,000 clones, about 80% recorded once. The TCR comes from a woman aged 50 to 65 in good health and CMV-seropositive. The source material was PBMCs.

The CDR3 reads CSVQGIPETQYF. For the CDR3, the DNA is TGCAGCGTACAGGGGATCCCAGAGACCCAGTACTTC. V usage is TRBV29-1 and J usage is TRBJ2-5, with 7 nucleotides matching TRBD1. J gave up 4 bases and V 6 bases, and 5 bases lay outside the gene matches. The germline gives CDR1 SQVTM, CDR2 ANQGSEA. The CDR3 totals 12 residues.